The 27 T cell receptor beta chains below were found in one sample sequenced in a study of human thymus T cells. Using immunoSEQ multiplex PCR, the repertoire was profiled, and TCRdb retains in-frame clones only, with some absent. The table has 75,000 to 90,000 clones, nearly 98% seen once. The thymus was resected at corrective cardiac surgery. The source material was thymus tissue. These receptors all come from a boy under two years old with a congenital heart defect but otherwise immunologically healthy.

This rearrangement joins TRBV9 to TRBJ2-5; 12 positions agree with TRBD2. V was clipped by 4 bases and J by 2 bases; unmatched bases: 9. CDR1 SGDLS and CDR2 YYNGEE come from the germline V gene. The CDR3 sequence is 17 residues long. The CDR3 nucleotides read TGTGCCAGCAGCCCGCGTGTCGGACTAGCGGGACAAGAGACCCAGTACTTC. Translating it yields CASSPRVGLAGQETQYF.

The V call is TRBV6-1, the J call TRBJ1-1; no clear D gene. The CDR3 sequence is 14 residues long. Trimming shortened V by 0 bases and J by 1 base, and 6 bases separated the two germline ends. Germline values: CDR1 MNHNS, CDR2 SASEGT. CDR3 region: CASSEAWGNTEAFF. CDR3 coding DNA: TGTGCCAGCAGTGAAGCATGGGGGAACACTGAAGCTTTCTTT.

The chain joins TRBV28 to TRBJ2-5; D possibly corresponds to TRBD2 (5 bases). The length of the CDR3 is 17 residues. Germline V gene lookup returns CDR1 MDHEN and CDR2 SYDVKM. The V end was cut by 5 bases, the J end by 2 bases, with 21 bases between. The CDR3 here is CASSRERPGNLQETQYF. The DNA for the CDR3 is TGTGCCAGCAGTCGTGAAAGACCCGGGAACCTACAAGAGACCCAGTACTTC. The variable domain in full, with the rest retrieved from reference TRBV28 and TRBJ2-5, is DVKVTQSSRYLVKRTGEKVFLECVQDMDHENMFWYRQDPGLGLRLIYFSYDVKMKEKGDIPEGYSVSREKKERFSLILESASTNQTSMYLCASSRERPGNLQETQYFGPGTRLLVL.

The CDR3 spells CASSTRTGEGTEAFF. CDR3 in DNA: TGTGCCAGCAGCACCCGGACAGGGGAGGGCACTGAAGCTTTCTTT. This chain links TRBV28 with TRBJ1-1; 9 positions agree with TRBD1. The J segment lost 4 bases and the V segment lost 6 bases, leaving 9 bases of the junction unmatched. CDR3 length: 15 residues. Looked up from germline, CDR1 is MDHEN and CDR2 is SYDVKM. Drawing the rest from reference TRBV28 and TRBJ1-1, the complete variable domain is DVKVTQSSRYLVKRTGEKVFLECVQDMDHENMFWYRQDPGLGLRLIYFSYDVKMKEKGDIPEGYSVSREKKERFSLILESASTNQTSMYLCASSTRTGEGTEAFFGQGTRLTVV.

The J gene is TRBJ2-1, the V gene TRBV28, with TRBD1 matching over 11 bases. The CDR3 has 18 amino acids. Germline CDR1 reads MDHEN; CDR2 reads SYDVKM. J gave up 4 bases and V 5 bases, and 13 bases lay outside the gene matches. CDR3 DNA: TGTGCCAGCAGTCGGACAGGGGGCGGATGCCCCCTTTACAATGAGCAGTTCTTC. Its protein product is CASSRTGGGCPLYNEQFF.

This chain uses TRBV20-1 with TRBJ1-2; D remains unclear. Trimming took off 7 bases at V and 5 bases at J, with 2 bases between the two ends. This CDR3 spans 8 amino acids. Germline V gene lookup returns CDR1 DFQATT and CDR2 SNEGSKA (reference sequence). The CDR3 nucleotides read TGCAGTGGGTATGGCTACACCTTC. Encoded protein: CSGYGYTF.

This chain joins TRBV7-9 and TRBJ2-7, with 9 positions matching TRBD1. The V gene end was trimmed by 5 bases and the J gene end by 5 bases; junction bases not matched to a gene: 10. This CDR3 has 15 amino acids. In germline, CDR1 is SEHNR, CDR2 FQNEAQ (reference sequence). DNA for the CDR3: TGTGCCAGCAGCCGAACCGGGACAGGGTACCACGAGCAGTACTTC. Encoded protein: CASSRTGTGYHEQYF.

The chain recombines TRBV14 with TRBJ2-7; weak D call: TRBD1 (6 bases). The germline V and J ends were trimmed by 2 bases and 1 base, with 18 bases remaining between them. CDR3 size: 17 residues. CDR1 is SGHDN and CDR2 is FVKESK in the germline V gene. The CDR3 loop is CASSQTGFSLRSYEQYF. The DNA of the CDR3 is TGTGCCAGCAGCCAAACAGGGTTCTCCCTCCGGTCCTACGAGCAGTACTTC. The whole variable domain, filled in from reference TRBV14 and TRBJ2-7, reads EAGVTQFPSHSVIEKGQTVTLRCDPISGHDNLYWYRRVMGKEIKFLLHFVKESKQDESGMPNNRFLAERTGGTYSTLKVQPAELEDSGVYFCASSQTGFSLRSYEQYFGPGTRLTVT.

The rearrangement links TRBV5-1 to TRBJ2-1; tentatively, D is TRBD2 (5 bases). The V end was cut by 4 bases, the J end by 9 bases, with 23 bases between. The CDR3 contains 16 residues. Germline values: CDR1 SGHRS, CDR2 YFSETQ. The CDR3 loop is CASSPPDSALVGEQFF. The CDR3 bases are TGCGCCAGCAGCCCCCCCGATAGCGCGTTAGTGGGTGAGCAGTTCTTC.

In its sample, this clone was seen once. V is TRBV9 and J is TRBJ2-7, with D maybe TRBD2 (6 bases). The ends were cut back, 0 bases at V and 3 bases at J, with 13 bases in the middle. CDR3 size: 15 residues. The germline CDR1 and CDR2 sequences are SGDLS and YYNGEE. This CDR3 reads CASSVATRESYEQYF. The CDR3 DNA reads TGTGCCAGCAGCGTAGCTACACGGGAGAGCTACGAGCAGTACTTC. The entire variable domain, with the rest obtained from reference TRBV9 and TRBJ2-7, is as follows: DSGVTQTPKHLITATGQRVTLRCSPRSGDLSVYWYQQSLDQGLQFLIQYYNGEERAKGNILERFSAQQFPDLHSELNLSSLELGDSALYFCASSVATRESYEQYFGPGTRLTVT.

The chain employs TRBV6-5 and TRBJ1-1; D is uncertain. Per germline, CDR1 MNHEY and CDR2 SVGAGI. The CDR3 is 13 amino acids. V lost 6 bases to trimming and J lost 0 bases, with 8 bases between them. The CDR3 loop reads CASRGFLNTEAFF. CDR3 bases: TGTGCCAGCAGAGGTTTTCTGAACACTGAAGCTTTCTTT.

V usage is TRBV7-2 and J usage is TRBJ2-3, with 7 bases that match TRBD1. From germline, CDR1 is SGHTA and CDR2 FQGNSA. With V trimmed by 2 bases and J by 2 bases, 4 bases remained unmatched. The CDR3 length is 15 residues. CDR3 protein: CASSLRGQDTDTQYF. CDR3 DNA sequence: TGTGCCAGCAGCTTACGCGGACAGGACACAGATACGCAGTATTTT.

V usage is TRBV6-4 and J usage is TRBJ1-2, with 7 positions matching TRBD1. The germline gives CDR1 MRHNA, CDR2 SNTAGT. Losses at the gene ends were 6 bases for V and 4 bases for J; bases not matched to a gene: 5. The CDR3 extends over 13 amino acids. The CDR3 coding sequence is TGTGCCAGCAGCCCAGGGGGGCCCTATGGCTACACCTTC. Its translation is CASSPGGPYGYTF.

This clone showed up just a few times. The rearrangement links TRBV5-5 to TRBJ1-1; D may be TRBD1 (6 bases). The CDR3 runs 16 residues. Germline-derived CDR1 and CDR2 are SGHKS and YYEKEE (reference sequence). Trimming took off 3 bases at V and 9 bases at J, with 24 bases between the two ends. The CDR3 DNA follows: TGTGCCAGCAGCTCGCCACCCACAGGGAAGGCAGGAAAAGCTTTCTTT. It yields the protein CASSSPPTGKAGKAFF. Together with reference TRBV5-5 and TRBJ1-1, the CDR3 gives the full variable domain: DAGVTQSPTHLIKTRGQQVTLRCSPISGHKSVSWYQQVLGQGPQFIFQYYEKEERGRGNFPDRFSARQFPNYSSELNVNALLLGDSALYLCASSSPPTGKAGKAFFGQGTRLTVV.

The gene calls are TRBV5-4 and TRBJ1-1; D uncertain. V was trimmed by 4 bases and J by 4 bases, leaving 20 bases between them. The CDR3 sequence is 16 residues long. The V gene's germline CDR1 is SGHNT and CDR2 YYREEE (reference sequence). The CDR3 is CASSDPREGPATEAFF. CDR3 nucleotide sequence: TGTGCCAGCAGCGATCCTAGGGAGGGTCCGGCCACTGAAGCTTTCTTT.

In this sample, this clone turned up once. This specimen includes other DNA sequences encoding the same CDR3. The rearrangement uses TRBV5-1 and TRBJ1-4; the match to TRBD1 covers 9 bases. From germline, CDR1 is SGHRS and CDR2 YFSETQ. There are 18 residues in the CDR3. With V trimmed by 0 bases and J by 7 bases, 13 bases remained unmatched. The CDR3 is CASSLALPGQGRSEKLFF. CDR3 sequence (DNA): TGCGCCAGCAGCTTGGCCCTTCCGGGACAGGGAAGAAGTGAAAAACTGTTTTTT.

The sample holds a few counts of this clone. This sequence joins TRBV7-9 and TRBJ1-5; D may be TRBD1 (5 bases). The CDR3 loop spans 13 amino acids. V lost 1 base and J 7 bases, leaving 8 bases between the germline ends. The germline CDR1 and CDR2 sequences are SEHNR and FQNEAQ (reference sequence). The CDR3 region is CASSLVEGQPQHF. The DNA for the CDR3 is TGTGCCAGCAGCTTAGTAGAGGGGCAGCCCCAGCATTTT.

This clone has only one observation. V gene TRBV19 combines with J gene TRBJ1-3; D is uncertain. Trimming pared 2 bases from V and 0 bases from J, leaving 8 bases between. Germline loops: CDR1 LNHDA, CDR2 SQIVND (reference sequence). The length of the CDR3 is 15 residues. The CDR3 protein is CASSISGYSGNTIYF. The CDR3, as DNA: TGTGCCAGTAGTATATCGGGGTACTCTGGAAACACCATATATTTT.

The sample holds one count of this clone. This CDR3 reads CAMSPGLAGGPQYF. The CDR3, as DNA: TGTGCCATGTCCCCGGGACTAGCGGGAGGGCCTCAGTATTTT. V usage is TRBV10-3 and J usage is TRBJ2-3; TRBD2 matches 16 bases. Germline CDR1 is ENHRY and CDR2 is SYGVKD. CDR3 length equals 14 residues. V shed 9 bases, J shed 12 bases, and the junction held 9 bases outside the gene matches.

The chain uses TRBV11-3 and TRBJ2-7; D is perhaps TRBD2 (6 bases). CDR1 is SGHNT, CDR2 YENEEA, per germline. The CDR3 covers 15 residues. V shed 5 bases and J shed 6 bases, with 20 bases lying between them. CDR3 amino acids: CASSPRPGGIPEQYF. CDR3 in DNA: TGTGCCAGCAGCCCGCGACCCGGGGGAATCCCCGAGCAGTACTTC.

The chain has TRBV28 and TRBJ2-1; TRBD1 aligns across 9 bases. CDR1 is MDHEN, CDR2 SYDVKM, per germline. The CDR3 sequence is 19 residues long. Trimming at V came to 1 base and at J to 8 bases, leaving 18 bases not matched to a gene. CDR3 amino acids: CASSLLNLTGTGNRYEQFF. The CDR3 nucleotides are TGTGCCAGCAGTTTATTGAACCTGACCGGGACAGGGAATCGGTATGAGCAGTTCTTC.

V and J are TRBV30 and TRBJ1-5; 8 bases fit TRBD1. The CDR3 covers 18 residues. V was pared by 0 bases and J by 6 bases, with 16 bases of the junction left unmatched. The V gene's germline CDR1 is GTSNPN and CDR2 SVGIG (reference sequence). This CDR3 is CAWSVPAGGKGERQPQHF. CDR3 coding DNA: TGTGCCTGGAGTGTACCGGCAGGGGGCAAGGGGGAACGTCAGCCCCAGCATTTT.

The chain combines TRBV12-5 with TRBJ2-5; a possible D gene is TRBD1 (5 bases). V was clipped by 5 bases and J by 0 bases, with 7 bases between them. Looked up from germline, CDR1 is LGHNT and CDR2 is FRNRAP. The CDR3 is 13 amino acids. The CDR3 DNA follows: TGTGCTAGTGGTCCGGACAACCAAGAGACCCAGTACTTC. This gives the protein CASGPDNQETQYF. Looking up the rest from reference TRBV12-5 and TRBJ2-5 gives the full variable domain: DARVTQTPRHKVTEMGQEVTMRCQPILGHNTVFWYRQTMMQGLELLAYFRNRAPLDDSGMPKDRFSAEMPDATLATLKIQPSEPRDSAVYFCASGPDNQETQYFGPGTRLLVL.

The chain recombines TRBV27 with TRBJ2-7; D may be TRBD2 (5 bases). Germline loops: CDR1 MNHEY, CDR2 SMNVEV (reference sequence). This CDR3 has 14 residues. Trimming left V 7 bases short and J 2 bases short, with 15 bases between. This CDR3 is CASTPREFPYEQYF. CDR3 nucleotide sequence: TGTGCCAGCACCCCGAGGGAATTTCCCTACGAGCAGTACTTC.

This sequence joins TRBV15 and TRBJ2-7; D remains ambiguous. CDR3 size: 11 residues. The V and J ends lost 0 bases and 5 bases respectively, with 2 bases between them. CDR1 and CDR2 (germline): LNHNV, YYDKDF (reference sequence). CDR3: CATSRDDEQYF. The DNA for the CDR3 is TGTGCCACCAGCAGAGATGACGAGCAGTACTTC. Drawing the rest from reference TRBV15 and TRBJ2-7, the complete variable domain is DAMVIQNPRYQVTQFGKPVTLSCSQTLNHNVMYWYQQKSSQAPKLLFHYYDKDFNNEADTPDNFQSRRPNTSFCFLDIRSPGLGDTAMYLCATSRDDEQYFGPGTRLTVT.

The chain carries TRBV28 and TRBJ2-2; 7 nucleotides match TRBD1. CDR3 size: 16 residues. V shed 10 bases and J 7 bases; nucleotides not matched to a gene: 18. Germline V gives CDR1 MDHEN, CDR2 SYDVKM. This CDR3 reads CATRDRDRNFYGELFF. In DNA form, the CDR3 reads TGTGCCACCAGAGACCGGGACAGAAACTTTTACGGGGAGCTGTTTTTT.

V and J are TRBV30 and TRBJ2-3; 8 nucleotides match TRBD2. The ends lost 8 bases at V and 1 base at J; junction bases unmatched: 11. Germline CDR1 reads GTSNPN; CDR2 reads SVGIG (reference sequence). The CDR3 runs 15 residues. The CDR3 protein is CARGERRGGTDTQYF. In DNA, the CDR3 is TGTGCCCGGGGAGAACGGCGGGGGGGCACAGATACGCAGTATTTT.